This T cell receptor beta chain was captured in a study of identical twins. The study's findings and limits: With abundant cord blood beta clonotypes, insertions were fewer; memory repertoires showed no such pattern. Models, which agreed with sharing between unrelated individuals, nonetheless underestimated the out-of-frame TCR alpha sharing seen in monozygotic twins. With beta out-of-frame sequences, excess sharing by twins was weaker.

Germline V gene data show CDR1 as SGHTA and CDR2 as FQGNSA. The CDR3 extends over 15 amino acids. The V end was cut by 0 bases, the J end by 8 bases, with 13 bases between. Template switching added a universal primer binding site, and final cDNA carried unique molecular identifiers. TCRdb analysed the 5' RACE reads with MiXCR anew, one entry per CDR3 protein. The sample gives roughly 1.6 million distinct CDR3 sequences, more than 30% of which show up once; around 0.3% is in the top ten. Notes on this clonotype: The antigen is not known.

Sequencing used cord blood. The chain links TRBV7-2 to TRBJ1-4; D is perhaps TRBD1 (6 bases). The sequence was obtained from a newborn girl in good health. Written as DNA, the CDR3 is TGTGCCAGCAGCTTAGCGTTGGGGGGCGTCGAAAAACTGTTTTTT. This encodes CASSLALGGVEKLFF.